This passage covers 13 T cell receptor beta chains from one sample sequenced in a study of control samples from healthy donors and cancer patients. Clones were sequenced by immunoSEQ multiplex PCR, and TCRdb holds only the in-frame ones, with some missing. The table includes about 44,000 clones, roughly 86% detected once. What was sequenced was PBMCs. The receptors shown here come from a woman in her fifties or sixties with lung cancer.

V usage is TRBV30 and J usage is TRBJ1-1; TRBD1 might be the D (5 bases). The CDR3 extends over 16 amino acids. With 1 base removed from V and 4 bases from J, the gap between germline ends came to 19 bases. The germline V gene has CDR1 GTSNPN and CDR2 SVGIG (reference sequence). The CDR3 DNA sequence: TGTGCCTGGAGTGGCCTTACCATAGGGGAGGTCACTGAAGCTTTCTTT. Its translation is CAWSGLTIGEVTEAFF.

This clone was picked up one time. The gene calls are TRBV5-4 and TRBJ2-1, with 15 bases lining up with TRBD2. Germline lookup yields CDR1 SGHNT and CDR2 YYREEE (reference sequence). The CDR3 loop spans 16 amino acids. Losses at the gene ends were 4 bases for V and 7 bases for J; bases not matched to a gene: 6. This CDR3 reads CASSGGTSGRKNEQFF. The CDR3, as DNA: TGTGCCAGCAGCGGAGGGACTAGCGGGAGGAAGAATGAGCAGTTCTTC.

V is TRBV7-9 and J is TRBJ2-5; tentative D call: TRBD2 (6 bases). CDR3 length equals 16 residues. The germline gives CDR1 SEHNR, CDR2 FQNEAQ (reference sequence). The ends were cut back, 2 bases at V and 2 bases at J, with 15 bases in the middle. The CDR3 DNA reads TGTGCCAGCAGCTTAATTCTTAGGGACTTACAAGAGACCCAGTACTTC. This translates into CASSLILRDLQETQYF.

This chain uses TRBV30 with TRBJ2-7, with D possibly matching TRBD1 (5 bases). The CDR3 totals 13 residues. CDR1 is GTSNPN, CDR2 SVGIG, per germline (reference sequence). V dropped 0 bases and J dropped 3 bases, with 9 bases sitting between them. The CDR3 sequence: CAWSVGHRYEQYF. In DNA form, the CDR3 reads TGTGCCTGGAGTGTCGGACACCGCTACGAGCAGTACTTC.

This clone was recorded a few times. The chain employs TRBV6-1 and TRBJ1-3; 7 nucleotides line up with TRBD1. This CDR3 contains 16 residues. V dropped 3 bases and J dropped 2; count of bases not matched to a gene: 7. Germline V CDR1 and CDR2: MNHNS, SASEGT. The CDR3 sequence is CASSDAYTGAGNTIYF. CDR3 DNA: TGTGCCAGCAGTGACGCCTACACAGGGGCTGGAAACACCATATATTTT.

The rearrangement links TRBV6-1 to TRBJ1-6, with D possibly TRBD1 on 6 matching bases. Germline V gives CDR1 MNHNS, CDR2 SASEGT. Trimming removed 1 base from V and 8 bases from J, with 9 bases in between. The CDR3 is 14 amino acids. DNA of the CDR3: TGTGCCAGCAGTGAAGAGGCAGGGGATTCACCCCTCCACTTT. Translated: CASSEEAGDSPLHF.

V gene TRBV11-3 combines with J gene TRBJ1-1; D is possibly TRBD1 (5 bases). CDR3 size: 15 residues. Germline V gives CDR1 SGHNT, CDR2 YENEEA. Between the trimmed V and J ends, which lost 5 bases and 7 bases, there was a span of 20 bases. CDR3 sequence: CASSARTGVDFEAFF. The CDR3, as DNA: TGTGCCAGCAGCGCCCGAACAGGCGTAGATTTTGAAGCTTTCTTT.

J is TRBJ1-1 and V is TRBV27; D is undetermined. The CDR3 is made up of 13 amino acids. The germline V gene encodes CDR1 MNHEY and CDR2 SMNVEV (reference sequence). The ends were cut back, 3 bases at V and 1 base at J, with 6 bases in the middle. This CDR3 reads CASSFTQNTEAFF. CDR3 coding DNA: TGTGCCAGCAGTTTCACACAGAACACTGAAGCTTTCTTT.

CDR3 in amino acids: CASSFRDTGELFF. In DNA, the CDR3 is TGCGCCAGCAGCTTTAGAGACACCGGGGAGCTGTTTTTT. V usage is TRBV5-1 and J usage is TRBJ2-2, with D unresolved. Germline values: CDR1 SGHRS, CDR2 YFSETQ. With 2 bases removed from V and 3 bases from J, the gap between germline ends came to 5 bases. The CDR3 has 13 amino acids. The full variable domain, its missing parts supplied by reference TRBV5-1 and TRBJ2-2, is KAGVTQTPRYLIKTRGQQVTLSCSPISGHRSVSWYQQTPGQGLQFLFEYFSETQRNKGNFPGRFSGRQFSNSRSEMNVSTLELGDSALYLCASSFRDTGELFFGEGSRLTVL.

Only a few counts were recorded for this clone. Other nucleotide sequences in the sample specify the same CDR3. V is TRBV5-1 and J is TRBJ1-2, with D uncertain. The CDR3 contains 14 residues. Trimming shortened V by 0 bases and J by 2 bases, and 8 bases separated the two germline ends. CDR1 and CDR2 (germline): SGHRS, YFSETQ. CDR3 region: CASSLEVGNYGYTF. The CDR3 DNA follows: TGCGCCAGCAGCTTGGAAGTAGGGAACTATGGCTACACCTTC.

The gene calls are TRBV6-6 and TRBJ1-1, with a tentative D call TRBD1 (5 bases). V lost 2 bases, J lost 1 base, and 11 bases lay in between. Per the germline V gene, CDR1 is MNHNY and CDR2 is SVGAGI (reference sequence). This CDR3 has 15 residues. The CDR3 loop reads CASSYLPTGNTEAFF. CDR3 bases: TGTGCCAGCAGTTACCTACCAACAGGGAACACTGAAGCTTTCTTT.

CDR3 coding DNA: TGTGCCAGCAGACCGACAAGCTCCTACGAGCAGTACTTC. It codes for CASRPTSSYEQYF. The V call is TRBV5-6, the J call TRBJ2-7, with D unresolved. This CDR3 is built from 13 residues. Trimming took off 5 bases at V and 0 bases at J, with 9 bases between the two ends. CDR1 and CDR2 from the germline V gene are SGHDT and YYEEEE.

J is TRBJ1-1 and V is TRBV6-5; D ambiguous. Trimming took off 0 bases at V and 7 bases at J, with 15 bases between the two ends. Per the germline V gene, CDR1 is MNHEY and CDR2 is SVGAGI. CDR3 size: 15 residues. CDR3 coding DNA: TGTGCCAGCAGTTACTCGACTACCCTAGGTTTTGAAGCTTTCTTT. Encoded protein: CASSYSTTLGFEAFF.